The present T cell receptor beta chain was sequenced within a study of blood T cell repertoires in COVID-19. Whole-study context: Collection of acute and convalescent COVID-19 samples took place in the United States, Italy and Spain. Nucleic acid was either cDNA or gDNA, and it came from T cells, B-cell-depleted T cells, or PBMCs.

Methods used by the authors: For nucleated cells, counts were estimated from reference gene primer amplification. Clones were sequenced by immunoSEQ multiplex PCR, and TCRdb holds only the in-frame ones, with some missing. Clonal size and the V and J genes are those of that table, whereas D and trimming came from the DNA. The sample lists 55,000 to 85,000 clones, 80% to 90% occurring once. The clonotype was recovered from a woman aged 18-29 years with acute or convalescent COVID-19. The sample was peripheral blood.

This chain's CDR3 is CASGTGGTSGNEQYF. CDR3 coding DNA: TGTGCCAGTGGAACAGGGGGAACCTCGGGCAACGAGCAGTACTTC. The chain employs TRBV25-1 and TRBJ2-7; 8 bases match TRBD1. This CDR3 has 15 amino acids. Germline CDR1 reads MGHDK; CDR2 reads SYGVNS. After removal of 9 bases from V and 5 bases from J, the junction contained 15 bases not matched to a gene.